Listed here is a single T cell receptor beta chain. What it recognizes is unknown. Each PCR replicate from the sorted subsets contained around 200 ng DNA, which is about 31,000 T cell genomes. Sequenced by immunoSEQ multiplex PCR; TCRdb stores in-frame clones only, minus some. Of about 2.3 million clones detected, just over 90% appear once; the ten largest clones hold 0.39%. These data are taken from a study of shared clonotypes between healthy human individuals. Study-wide findings and caveats: Clonotype sharing across a few donors was observed for about 5.2% of naive CD4 clonotypes.

Germline-derived CDR1 and CDR2 are MGHRA and YSYEKL. The CDR3 loop spans 15 amino acids. V lost 2 bases and J lost 4, with 11 bases in between. The receptor's source is a man aged 18 to 29 in good health. Some clones in this sample may be carry-over from other donors' samples. The specimen sequenced was naive CD4+ T cells from PBMCs. Stated subset: CD45RA+ positively selected. The chain recombines TRBV4-1 with TRBJ1-4; D gene unclear. The CDR3 protein is CASSQNPRDNEKLFF. The CDR3 DNA sequence: TGCGCCAGCAGCCAAAATCCGCGGGATAATGAAAAACTGTTTTTT.